The present T cell receptor beta chain was sequenced within a study of T cell changes during pregnancy in multiple sclerosis. There are 15 residues in the CDR3. The V and J ends lost 4 bases and 0 bases, in that order; junction bases with no gene match: 4. Per the germline V gene, CDR1 is SGHNT and CDR2 is YENEEA. This table comes from immunoSEQ multiplex PCR, and its TCRdb copy is limited to in-frame clones, with some not included. The table lists approximately 51,000 clones, approximately 94% of them singletons. This TCR came from a female donor with multiple sclerosis, enrolled in a pregnancy study. V and J are TRBV11-3 and TRBJ2-3; 7 bases are a match to TRBD1. The source was CD4+ T cells from peripheral blood mononuclear cells, collected in the second trimester of pregnancy. CDR3 sequence (DNA): TGTGCCAGCAGCTCGAGACAGGGCAGCACAGATACGCAGTATTTT. As protein: CASSSRQGSTDTQYF.